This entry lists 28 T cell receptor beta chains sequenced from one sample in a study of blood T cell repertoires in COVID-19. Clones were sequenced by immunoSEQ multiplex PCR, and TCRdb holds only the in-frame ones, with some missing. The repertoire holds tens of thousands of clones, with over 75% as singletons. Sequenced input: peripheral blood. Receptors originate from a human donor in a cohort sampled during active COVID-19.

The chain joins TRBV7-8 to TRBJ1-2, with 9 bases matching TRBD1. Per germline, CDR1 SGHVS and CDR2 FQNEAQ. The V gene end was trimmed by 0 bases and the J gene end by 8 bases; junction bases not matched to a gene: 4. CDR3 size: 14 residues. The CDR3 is CASSLADRGGGYTF. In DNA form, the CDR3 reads TGTGCCAGCAGCTTAGCGGACAGGGGTGGCGGCTACACCTTC.

The CDR3, as DNA: TGTGCCAGCAGCCCTGGGACTAGCTTGACAGATACGCAGTATTTT. Translating it yields CASSPGTSLTDTQYF. The V gene is TRBV3-1 (or the pseudogene TRBV3-2), the J gene TRBJ2-3; 9 nucleotides line up with TRBD2. With 4 bases clipped from V and 3 bases from J, the junction kept 5 bases outside the gene matches. This CDR3 contains 15 residues. Per the germline V gene, CDR1 is LGHDT and CDR2 is YNNKEL (reference sequence).

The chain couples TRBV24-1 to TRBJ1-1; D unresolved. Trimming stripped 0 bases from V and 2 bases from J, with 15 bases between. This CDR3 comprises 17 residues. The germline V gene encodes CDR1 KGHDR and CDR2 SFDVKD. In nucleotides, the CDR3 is TGTGCCACCAGTGATTTGATGTTGGGCAGGCCCAACACTGAAGCTTTCTTT. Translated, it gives CATSDLMLGRPNTEAFF.

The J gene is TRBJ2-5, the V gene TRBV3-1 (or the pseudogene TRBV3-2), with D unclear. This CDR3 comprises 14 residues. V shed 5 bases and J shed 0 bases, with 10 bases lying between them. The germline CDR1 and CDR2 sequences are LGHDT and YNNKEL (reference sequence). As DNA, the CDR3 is TGTGCCAGCAGCTTCGCCGGGTACCAAGAGACCCAGTACTTC. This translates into CASSFAGYQETQYF.

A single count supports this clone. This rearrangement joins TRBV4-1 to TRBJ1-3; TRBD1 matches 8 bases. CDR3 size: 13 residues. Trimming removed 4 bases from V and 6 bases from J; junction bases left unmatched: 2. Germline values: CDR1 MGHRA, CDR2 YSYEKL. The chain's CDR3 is CASSPDRVNTIYF. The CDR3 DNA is TGCGCCAGCAGCCCGGACAGGGTAAACACCATATATTTT.

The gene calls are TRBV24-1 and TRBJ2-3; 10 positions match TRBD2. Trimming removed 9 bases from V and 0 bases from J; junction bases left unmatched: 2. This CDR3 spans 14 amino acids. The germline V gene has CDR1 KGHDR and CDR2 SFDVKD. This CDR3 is CATGAGGSTDTQYF. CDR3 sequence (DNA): TGTGCCACCGGAGCGGGGGGGAGCACAGATACGCAGTATTTT.

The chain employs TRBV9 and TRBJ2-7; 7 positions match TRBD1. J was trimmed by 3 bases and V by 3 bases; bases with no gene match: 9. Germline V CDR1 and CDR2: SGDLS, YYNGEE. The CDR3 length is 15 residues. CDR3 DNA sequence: TGTGCCAGCAGCGCCGATCCGGGACAGCACTACGAGCAGTACTTC. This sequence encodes CASSADPGQHYEQYF.

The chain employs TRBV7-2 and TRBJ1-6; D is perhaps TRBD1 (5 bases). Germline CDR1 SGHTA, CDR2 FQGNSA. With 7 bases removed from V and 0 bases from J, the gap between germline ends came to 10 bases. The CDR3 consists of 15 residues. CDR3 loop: CASTQGSSYNSPLHF. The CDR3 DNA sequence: TGTGCCAGCACCCAGGGCAGCTCCTATAATTCACCCCTCCACTTT.

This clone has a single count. The CDR3 DNA reads as TGTGCCAGCAGCTTAGACCGGACAGGGACTAATTCACCCCTCCACTTT. Protein product: CASSLDRTGTNSPLHF. V usage is TRBV5-4 and J usage is TRBJ1-6; 8 bases are shared with TRBD1. Germline V gives CDR1 SGHNT, CDR2 YYREEE (reference sequence). The CDR3 sequence is 16 residues long. The trim removed 2 bases at V and 6 bases at J, leaving 7 bases unmatched.

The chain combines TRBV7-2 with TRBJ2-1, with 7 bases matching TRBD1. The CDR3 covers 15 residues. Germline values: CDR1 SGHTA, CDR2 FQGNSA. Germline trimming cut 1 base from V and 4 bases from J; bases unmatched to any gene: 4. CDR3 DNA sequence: TGTGCCAGCAGCTTAGACGGGACAGCTTACAATGAGCAGTTCTTC. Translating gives CASSLDGTAYNEQFF.

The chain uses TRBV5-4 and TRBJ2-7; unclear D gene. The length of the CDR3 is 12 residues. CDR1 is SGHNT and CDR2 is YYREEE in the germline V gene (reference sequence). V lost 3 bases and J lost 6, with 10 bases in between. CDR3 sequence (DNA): TGTGCCAGCAGCTCCGACATATCCGAGCAGTACTTC. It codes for CASSSDISEQYF.

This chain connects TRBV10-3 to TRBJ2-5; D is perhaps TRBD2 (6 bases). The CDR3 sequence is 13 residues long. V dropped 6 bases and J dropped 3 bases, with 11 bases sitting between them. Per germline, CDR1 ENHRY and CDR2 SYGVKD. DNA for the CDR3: TGTGCCATCAGCCCGGGAGCAGAAGAGACCCAGTACTTC. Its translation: CAISPGAEETQYF.

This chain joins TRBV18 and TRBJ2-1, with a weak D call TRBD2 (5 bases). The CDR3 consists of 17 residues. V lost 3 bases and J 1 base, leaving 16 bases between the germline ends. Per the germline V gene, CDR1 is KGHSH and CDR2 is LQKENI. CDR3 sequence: CASSPGGSAGSYNEQFF. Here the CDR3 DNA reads TGTGCCAGCTCACCCGGAGGATCGGCGGGTTCCTACAATGAGCAGTTCTTC.

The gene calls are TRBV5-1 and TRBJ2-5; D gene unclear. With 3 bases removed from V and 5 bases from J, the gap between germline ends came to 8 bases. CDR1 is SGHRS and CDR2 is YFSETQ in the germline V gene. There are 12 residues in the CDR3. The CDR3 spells CASSSPPETQYF. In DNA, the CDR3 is TGCGCCAGCAGCTCCCCCCCGGAGACCCAGTACTTC.

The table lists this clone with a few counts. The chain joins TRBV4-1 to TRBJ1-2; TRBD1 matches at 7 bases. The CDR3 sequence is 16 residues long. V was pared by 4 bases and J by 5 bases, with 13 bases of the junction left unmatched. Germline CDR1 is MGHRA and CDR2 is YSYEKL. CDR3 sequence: CASSPLGDRETYGYTF. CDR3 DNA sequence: TGCGCCAGCAGCCCCCTAGGTGACAGGGAGACTTATGGCTACACCTTC.

The CDR3 bases are TGTGCCAGTAGTATGGGCCGAACGGAAAAACTGTTTTTT. As protein: CASSMGRTEKLFF. The rearrangement links TRBV19 to TRBJ1-4; D remains ambiguous. The CDR3 loop spans 13 amino acids. Germline CDR1 is LNHDA and CDR2 is SQIVND (reference sequence). Deletions cut 3 bases from V and 8 bases from J, with 10 bases between.

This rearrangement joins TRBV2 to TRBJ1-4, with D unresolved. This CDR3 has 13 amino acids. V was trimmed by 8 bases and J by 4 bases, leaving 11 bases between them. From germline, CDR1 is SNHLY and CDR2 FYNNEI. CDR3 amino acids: CASHRVLNEKLFF. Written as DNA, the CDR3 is TGTGCCAGCCACCGGGTCCTTAATGAAAAACTGTTTTTT.

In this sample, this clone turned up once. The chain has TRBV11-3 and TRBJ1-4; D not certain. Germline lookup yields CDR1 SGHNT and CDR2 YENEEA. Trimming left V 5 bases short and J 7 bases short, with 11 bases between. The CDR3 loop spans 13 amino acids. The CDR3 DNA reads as TGTGCCAGCAGCCCGCGATTTGGTGAAAAACTGTTTTTT. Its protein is CASSPRFGEKLFF.

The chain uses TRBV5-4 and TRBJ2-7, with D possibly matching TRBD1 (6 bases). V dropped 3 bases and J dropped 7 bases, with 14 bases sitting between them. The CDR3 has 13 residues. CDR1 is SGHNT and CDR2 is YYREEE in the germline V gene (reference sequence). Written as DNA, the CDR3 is TGTGCCAGCAGCTGGGGGCCCTCCGGGGAGCAGTACTTC. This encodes CASSWGPSGEQYF.

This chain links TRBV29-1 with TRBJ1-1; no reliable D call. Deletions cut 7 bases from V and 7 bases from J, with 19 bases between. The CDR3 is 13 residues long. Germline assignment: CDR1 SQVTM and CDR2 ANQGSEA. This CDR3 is CSATLDTLGEAFF. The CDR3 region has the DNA TGCAGCGCCACCTTAGACACGCTCGGTGAAGCTTTCTTT.

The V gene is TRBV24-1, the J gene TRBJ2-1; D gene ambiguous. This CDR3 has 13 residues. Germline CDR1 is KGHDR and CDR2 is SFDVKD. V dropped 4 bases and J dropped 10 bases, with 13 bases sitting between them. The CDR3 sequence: CATSEGPLGEQFF. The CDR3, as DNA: TGTGCCACCAGTGAGGGCCCCTTAGGCGAGCAGTTCTTC.

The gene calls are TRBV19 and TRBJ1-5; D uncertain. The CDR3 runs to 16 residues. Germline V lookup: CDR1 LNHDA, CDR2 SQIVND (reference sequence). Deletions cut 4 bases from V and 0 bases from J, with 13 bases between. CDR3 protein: CASSRYSGSSNQPQHF. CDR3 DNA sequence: TGTGCCAGTAGTAGATACTCGGGAAGTAGCAATCAGCCCCAGCATTTT. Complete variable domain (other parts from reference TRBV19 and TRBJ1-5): DGGITQSPKYLFRKEGQNVTLSCEQNLNHDAMYWYRQDPGQGLRLIYYSQIVNDFQKGDIAEGYSVSREKKESFPLTVTSAQKNPTAFYLCASSRYSGSSNQPQHFGDGTRLSIL.

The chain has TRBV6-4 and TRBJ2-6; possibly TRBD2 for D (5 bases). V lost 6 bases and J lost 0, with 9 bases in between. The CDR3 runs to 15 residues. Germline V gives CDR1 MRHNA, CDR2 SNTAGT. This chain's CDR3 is CASRPDFSGANVLTF. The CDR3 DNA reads TGTGCCAGCAGGCCGGACTTCTCTGGGGCCAACGTCCTGACTTTC.

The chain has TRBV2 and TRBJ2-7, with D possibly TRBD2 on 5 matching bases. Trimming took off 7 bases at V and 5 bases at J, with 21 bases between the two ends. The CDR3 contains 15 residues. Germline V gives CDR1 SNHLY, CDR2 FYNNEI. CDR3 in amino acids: CASTRRRGVNDEQYF. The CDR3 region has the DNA TGTGCCAGCACCCGGAGGAGAGGCGTGAACGACGAGCAGTACTTC. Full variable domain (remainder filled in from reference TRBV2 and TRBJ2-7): EPEVTQTPSHQVTQMGQEVILRCVPISNHLYFYWYRQILGQKVEFLVSFYNNEISEKSEIFDDQFSVERPDGSNFTLKIRSTKLEDSAMYFCASTRRRGVNDEQYFGPGTRLTVT.

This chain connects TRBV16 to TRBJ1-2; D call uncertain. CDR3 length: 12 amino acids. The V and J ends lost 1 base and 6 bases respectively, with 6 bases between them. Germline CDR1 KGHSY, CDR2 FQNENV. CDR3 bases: TGTGCCAGCAGCCAATATGAGCATGGCTACACCTTC. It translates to CASSQYEHGYTF.

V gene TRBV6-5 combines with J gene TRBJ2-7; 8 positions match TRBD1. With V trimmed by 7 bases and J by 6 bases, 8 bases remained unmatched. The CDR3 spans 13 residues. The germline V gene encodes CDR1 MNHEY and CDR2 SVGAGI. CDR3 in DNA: TGTGCCAGCAAAAACGACAGGGGCCTCGAGCAGTACTTC. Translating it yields CASKNDRGLEQYF.

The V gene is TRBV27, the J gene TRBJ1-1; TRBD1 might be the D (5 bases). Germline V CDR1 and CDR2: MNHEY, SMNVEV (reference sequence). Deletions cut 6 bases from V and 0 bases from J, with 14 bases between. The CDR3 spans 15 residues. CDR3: CASRHLRVMNTEAFF. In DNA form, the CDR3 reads TGTGCCAGCAGACATCTCAGGGTGATGAACACTGAAGCTTTCTTT.

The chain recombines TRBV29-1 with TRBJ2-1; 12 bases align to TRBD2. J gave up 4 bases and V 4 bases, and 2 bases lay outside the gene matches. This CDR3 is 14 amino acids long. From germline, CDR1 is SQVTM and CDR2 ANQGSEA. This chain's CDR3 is CSVGLAGGYNEQFF. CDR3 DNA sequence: TGCAGCGTTGGGCTAGCGGGAGGGTACAATGAGCAGTTCTTC.